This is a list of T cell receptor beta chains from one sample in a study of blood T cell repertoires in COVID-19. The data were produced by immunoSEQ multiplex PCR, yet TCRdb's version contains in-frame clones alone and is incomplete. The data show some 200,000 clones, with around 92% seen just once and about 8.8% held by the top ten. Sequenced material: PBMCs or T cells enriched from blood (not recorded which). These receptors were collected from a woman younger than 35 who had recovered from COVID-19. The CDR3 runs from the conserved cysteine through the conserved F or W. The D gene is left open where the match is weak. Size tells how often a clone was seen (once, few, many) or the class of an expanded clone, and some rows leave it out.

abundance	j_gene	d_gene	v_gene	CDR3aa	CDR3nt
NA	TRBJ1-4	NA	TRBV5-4	CASSSQGYGEKLFF	TGTGCCAGCAGCTCCCAGGGGTATGGTGAAAAACTGTTTTTT
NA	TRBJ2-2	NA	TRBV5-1	CASSLAGQDTGELFF	TGCGCCAGCAGCTTGGCCGGTCAAGACACCGGGGAGCTGTTTTTT
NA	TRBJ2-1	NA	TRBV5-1	CASKEESYNEQFF	TGCGCCAGCAAGGAGGAGTCCTACAATGAGCAGTTCTTC
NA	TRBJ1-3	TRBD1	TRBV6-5	CATTGAGNTIYF	TGTGCCACTACAGGGGCCGGAAACACCATATATTTT
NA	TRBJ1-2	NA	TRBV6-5	CASRVGTSNYGYTF	TGTGCCAGCAGAGTCGGGACAAGTAACTATGGCTACACCTTC
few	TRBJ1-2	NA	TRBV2	CASSDVGQYYGYTF	TGTGCCAGCAGTGATGTAGGACAGTACTATGGCTACACCTTC
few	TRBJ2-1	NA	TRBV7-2	CASRRGGSWDEQFF	TGTGCCAGCAGAAGGGGGGGTTCCTGGGATGAGCAGTTCTTC
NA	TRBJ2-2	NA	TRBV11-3	CASSLTGSTGELFF	TGTGCCAGCAGCTTGACGGGGAGCACCGGGGAGCTGTTTTTT
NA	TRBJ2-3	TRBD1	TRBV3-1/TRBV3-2	CASSQVWGRGTDTQYF	TGTGCCAGCAGCCAAGTATGGGGCAGGGGGACAGATACGCAGTATTTT
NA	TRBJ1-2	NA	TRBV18	CASSDREGLLGYTF	TGTGCCAGCTCCGACCGTGAGGGCCTTCTAGGCTACACCTTC
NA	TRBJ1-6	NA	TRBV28	CASRQYSYNSPLHF	TGTGCCAGCAGACAGTACTCCTATAATTCACCCCTCCACTTT
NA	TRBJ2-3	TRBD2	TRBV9	CASSVGLAGTTDTQYF	TGTGCCAGCAGCGTTGGGCTAGCGGGGACCACAGATACGCAGTATTTT
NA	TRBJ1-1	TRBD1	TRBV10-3	CAISEVQGVTEAFF	TGTGCCATCAGTGAGGTACAGGGGGTGACTGAAGCTTTCTTT
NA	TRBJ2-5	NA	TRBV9	CASSVEAQETQYF	TGTGCCAGCAGCGTCGAAGCGCAAGAGACCCAGTACTTC
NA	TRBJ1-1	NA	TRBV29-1	CSVLERIMNTEAFF	TGCAGCGTCCTTGAGAGAATCATGAACACTGAAGCTTTCTTT
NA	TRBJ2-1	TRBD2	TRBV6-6	CAAGTSSYNEQFF	TGTGCCGCAGGGACTAGCTCCTACAATGAGCAGTTCTTC
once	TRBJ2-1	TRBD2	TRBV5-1	CASSLGTSGGFEQFF	TGCGCCAGCAGCTTGGGGACTAGCGGGGGTTTTGAGCAGTTCTTC
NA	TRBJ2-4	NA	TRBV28	CASSFVRAKNIQYF	TGTGCCAGCAGTTTCGTCAGAGCCAAAAACATTCAGTACTTC
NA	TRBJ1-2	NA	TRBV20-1	CSANKDYGYTF	TGCAGTGCTAACAAAGACTATGGCTACACCTTC
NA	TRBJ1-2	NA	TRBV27	CASSPRTAPYGYTF	TGTGCCAGCAGTCCCCGGACAGCTCCTTATGGCTACACCTTC
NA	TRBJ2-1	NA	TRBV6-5	CASSYREPIYNEQFF	TGTGCCAGCAGTTACCGGGAGCCAATCTACAATGAGCAGTTCTTC
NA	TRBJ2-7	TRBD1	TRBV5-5	CASSRDRGFREQYF	TGTGCCAGCAGCCGGGACAGGGGGTTTCGCGAGCAGTACTTC
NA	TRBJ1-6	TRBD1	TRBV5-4	CASSSGTGPPSGF	TGTGCCAGCAGCAGCGGGACAGGCCCCCCTAGTGGCTTT
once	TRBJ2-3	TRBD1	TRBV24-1	CATSDYGTGRGDTQYF	TGTGCCACCAGTGACTATGGGACAGGGAGAGGAGATACGCAGTATTTT
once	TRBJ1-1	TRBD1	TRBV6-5	CASSLLDRGYTEAFF	TGTGCCAGCAGCTTACTGGACAGGGGGTACACTGAAGCTTTCTTT
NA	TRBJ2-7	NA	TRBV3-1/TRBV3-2	CASRGGGNEQYF	TGTGCCAGCCGTGGCGGGGGCAACGAGCAGTACTTC
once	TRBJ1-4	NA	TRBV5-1	CASSLMGRGEKLFF	TGCGCCAGCAGCTTGATGGGGCGGGGTGAAAAACTGTTTTTT
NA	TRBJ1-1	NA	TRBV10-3	CAISDRDSDTEAFF	TGTGCCATCAGTGATCGGGACTCGGACACTGAAGCTTTCTTT
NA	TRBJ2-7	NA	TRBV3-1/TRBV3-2	CASSQISGFYEQYF	TGTGCCAGCAGCCAAATTTCAGGTTTCTACGAGCAGTACTTC
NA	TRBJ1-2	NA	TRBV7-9	CASSLGLEGNYGYTF	TGTGCCAGCAGCTTAGGGTTGGAGGGGAACTATGGCTACACCTTC
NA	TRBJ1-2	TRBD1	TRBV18	CASSPPSTGGFYGYTF	TGTGCCAGCTCACCACCGTCCACAGGGGGTTTCTATGGCTACACCTTC